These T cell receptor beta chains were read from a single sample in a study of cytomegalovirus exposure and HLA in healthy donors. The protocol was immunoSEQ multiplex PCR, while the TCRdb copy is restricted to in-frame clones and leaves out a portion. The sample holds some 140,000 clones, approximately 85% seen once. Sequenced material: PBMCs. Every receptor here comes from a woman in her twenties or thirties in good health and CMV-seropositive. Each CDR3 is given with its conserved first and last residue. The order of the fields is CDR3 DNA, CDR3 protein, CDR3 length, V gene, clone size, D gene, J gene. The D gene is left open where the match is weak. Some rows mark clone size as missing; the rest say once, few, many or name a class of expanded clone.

TGCAGCGTGGGGGGGCCTTTAAGCGAGCAGTACTTC | CSVGGPLSEQYF | 12 | TRBV29-1 | NA | NA | TRBJ2-7
TGTGCCAGCAGTGAAGCAACGGGAGCCTATGGCTACACCTTC | CASSEATGAYGYTF | 14 | TRBV6-1 | NA | NA | TRBJ1-2
TGTGCCAGCAGCTGGGAGGGGTTGAACACTGAAGCTTTCTTT | CASSWEGLNTEAFF | 14 | TRBV5-6 | NA | NA | TRBJ1-1
TGCGCCAGCAGCTCCTCCGGGACAGAGAACACTGAAGCTTTCTTT | CASSSSGTENTEAFF | 15 | TRBV5-1 | NA | TRBD1 | TRBJ1-1
TGTGCCAGCAGCTTAAAGGGGAATCAGCCCCAGCATTTT | CASSLKGNQPQHF | 13 | TRBV7-9 | NA | NA | TRBJ1-5
TGTGCCAGCTCACCACCGACTAGCCTAGCCACTAACAATGAGCAGTTCTTC | CASSPPTSLATNNEQFF | 17 | TRBV18 | NA | TRBD2 | TRBJ2-1
TGTGCCAGCAGTTTAAGCCCTGGGACAGGGGGCTACGAGCAGTACTTC | CASSLSPGTGGYEQYF | 16 | TRBV27 | NA | TRBD1 | TRBJ2-7
TGTGCCAGCAGCGTCGGGACAGGGTTTACCTACGAGCAGTACTTC | CASSVGTGFTYEQYF | 15 | TRBV9 | once | TRBD1 | TRBJ2-7
TGTGCCAGCAGCTTGGGGTGGGGAGGGACTATTCATCAGCCCCAGCATTTT | CASSLGWGGTIHQPQHF | 17 | TRBV5-8 | few | NA | TRBJ1-5
TGTGCCAGCAGTGAATACCCAGGGGCGAATCACAATGAGCAGTTCTTC | CASSEYPGANHNEQFF | 16 | TRBV6-1 | NA | NA | TRBJ2-1
TGTGCCAGCAGCTTCTCCCCTACGAGGACAGACACCCATGGCTACACCTTC | CASSFSPTRTDTHGYTF | 17 | TRBV5-6 | NA | NA | TRBJ1-2
TGTGCCAGTGGTGCCTCGACAGATAACTATGGCTACACCTTC | CASGASTDNYGYTF | 14 | TRBV18 | NA | NA | TRBJ1-2
TGTGCCAGCAGCTTGGAACAGGGGGTAAGCGAGCAGTACTTC | CASSLEQGVSEQYF | 14 | TRBV5-4 | NA | TRBD1 | TRBJ2-7
TGTGCCAGCAGTTCTCGTAGGGGGAACACTGAAGCTTTCTTT | CASSSRRGNTEAFF | 14 | TRBV2 | NA | NA | TRBJ1-1
TGTGCCAGCAGCGGGAGGACGGGCAATCAGCCCCAGCATTTT | CASSGRTGNQPQHF | 14 | TRBV9 | NA | NA | TRBJ1-5
TGCGCCAGCAGCTTGGCCGGGACAGGGCCCCGAAGGCTAGCGGGAGGAAGGTCCTACAATGAGCAGTTCTTC | CASSLAGTGPRRLAGGRSYNEQFF | 24 | TRBV5-1 | NA | TRBD2 | TRBJ2-1
TGTGCCAGCAGTTCCCAAGGGACAGGCATCTATGGCTACACCTTC | CASSSQGTGIYGYTF | 15 | TRBV6-1 | NA | TRBD1 | TRBJ1-2
TGTGCCTGGAGTGTACTGCCCGGTCAGCCCCAGCATTTT | CAWSVLPGQPQHF | 13 | TRBV30 | NA | NA | TRBJ1-5
TGTGCCTGTGGACTAGCGGGAAGTGGGAATGAGCAGTTCTTC | CACGLAGSGNEQFF | 14 | TRBV30 | NA | TRBD2 | TRBJ2-1
TGTGCCAGCAGCGGGTCGGGGGTAGAGACCCAGTACTTC | CASSGSGVETQYF | 13 | TRBV5-8 | NA | NA | TRBJ2-5
TGTGCCAGCAGCCAAGGCTTGGGGGCCCCAAGCTCCTACGAGCAGTACTTC | CASSQGLGAPSSYEQYF | 17 | TRBV14 | few | NA | TRBJ2-7
TGCGCCAGCAGCCAAGAGGCCCTAGCCGCGGGGGCGGCTAGCACAGATACGCAGTATTTT | CASSQEALAAGAASTDTQYF | 20 | TRBV4-1 | NA | NA | TRBJ2-3
TGTGCCAGCAGTGCCAGGGCAGTTTCCTACGAGCAGTACTTC | CASSARAVSYEQYF | 14 | TRBV2 | once | NA | TRBJ2-7
TGTGCCAGCAGCTCTGGACTTTTAGGGCGTTCCGGGGAGCTGTTTTTT | CASSSGLLGRSGELFF | 16 | TRBV7-2 | NA | NA | TRBJ2-2
TGTGCCAGCATTCTCCTAGCGGGAGGGCCTATCGAGCAGTACTTC | CASILLAGGPIEQYF | 15 | TRBV2 | NA | TRBD2 | TRBJ2-7